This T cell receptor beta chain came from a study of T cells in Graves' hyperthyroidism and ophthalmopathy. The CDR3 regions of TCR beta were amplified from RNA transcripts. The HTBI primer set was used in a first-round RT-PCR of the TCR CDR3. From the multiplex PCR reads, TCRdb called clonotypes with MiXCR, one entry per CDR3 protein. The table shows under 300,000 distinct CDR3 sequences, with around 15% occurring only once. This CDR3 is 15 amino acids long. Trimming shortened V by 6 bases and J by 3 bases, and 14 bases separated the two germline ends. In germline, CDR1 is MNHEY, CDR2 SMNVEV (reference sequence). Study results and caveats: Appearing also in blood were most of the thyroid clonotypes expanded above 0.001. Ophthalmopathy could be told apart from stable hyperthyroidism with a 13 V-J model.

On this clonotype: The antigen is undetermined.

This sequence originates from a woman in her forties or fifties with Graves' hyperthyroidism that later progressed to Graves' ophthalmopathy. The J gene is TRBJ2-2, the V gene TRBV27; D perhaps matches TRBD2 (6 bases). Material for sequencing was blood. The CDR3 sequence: CASRVEGKDTGELFF. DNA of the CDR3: TGTGCCAGCAGGGTGGAGGGAAAAGACACCGGGGAGCTGTTTTTT.